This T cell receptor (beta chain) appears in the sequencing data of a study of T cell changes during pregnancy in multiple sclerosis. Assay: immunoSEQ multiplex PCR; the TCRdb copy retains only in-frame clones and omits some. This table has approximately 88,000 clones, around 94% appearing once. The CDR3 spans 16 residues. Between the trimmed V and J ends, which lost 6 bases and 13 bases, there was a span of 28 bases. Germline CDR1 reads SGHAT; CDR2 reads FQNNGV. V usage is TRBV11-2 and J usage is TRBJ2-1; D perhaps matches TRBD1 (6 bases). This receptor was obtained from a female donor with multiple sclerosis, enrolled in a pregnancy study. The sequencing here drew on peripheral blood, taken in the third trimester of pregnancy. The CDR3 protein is CASSGLGDTIVGFQFF. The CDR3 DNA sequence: TGTGCCAGCAGTGGCCTAGGGGACACCATTGTTGGGTTCCAGTTCTTC.